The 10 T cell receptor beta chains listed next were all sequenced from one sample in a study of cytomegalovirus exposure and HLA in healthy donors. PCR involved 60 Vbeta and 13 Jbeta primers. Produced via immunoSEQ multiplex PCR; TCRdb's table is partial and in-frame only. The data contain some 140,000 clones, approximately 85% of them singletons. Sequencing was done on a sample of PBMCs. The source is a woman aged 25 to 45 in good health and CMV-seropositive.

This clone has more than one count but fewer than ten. CDR3 in amino acids: CASRPGGGNIQYF. Written as DNA, the CDR3 is TGTGCCAGCCGCCCCGGGGGGGGGAACATTCAGTACTTC. V is TRBV7-2 and J is TRBJ2-4; 8 positions match TRBD2. The length of the CDR3 is 13 residues. Unmatched junction bases numbered 7, after V lost 8 bases and J lost 7 bases. Germline V gene sequence: CDR1 SGHTA, CDR2 FQGNSA.

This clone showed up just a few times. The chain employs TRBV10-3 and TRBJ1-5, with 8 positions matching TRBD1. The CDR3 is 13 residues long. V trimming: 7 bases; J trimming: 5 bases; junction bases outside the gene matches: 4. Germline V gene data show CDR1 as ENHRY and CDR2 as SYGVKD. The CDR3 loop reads CAIKQGADQPQHF. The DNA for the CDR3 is TGTGCCATCAAGCAGGGGGCTGATCAGCCCCAGCATTTT.

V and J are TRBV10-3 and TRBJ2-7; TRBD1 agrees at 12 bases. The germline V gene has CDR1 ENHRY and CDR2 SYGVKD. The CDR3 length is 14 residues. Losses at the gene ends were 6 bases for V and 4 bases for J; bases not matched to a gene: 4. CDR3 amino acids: CAISRDRGRYEQYF. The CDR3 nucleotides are TGTGCCATCAGCCGGGACAGGGGGCGTTACGAGCAGTACTTC.

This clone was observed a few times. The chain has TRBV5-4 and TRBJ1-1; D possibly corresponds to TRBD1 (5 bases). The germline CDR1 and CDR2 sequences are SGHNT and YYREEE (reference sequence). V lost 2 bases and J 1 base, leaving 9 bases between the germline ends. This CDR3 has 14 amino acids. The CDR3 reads CASSFGTGNTEAFF. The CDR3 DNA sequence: TGTGCCAGCAGCTTCGGAACAGGGAACACTGAAGCTTTCTTT.

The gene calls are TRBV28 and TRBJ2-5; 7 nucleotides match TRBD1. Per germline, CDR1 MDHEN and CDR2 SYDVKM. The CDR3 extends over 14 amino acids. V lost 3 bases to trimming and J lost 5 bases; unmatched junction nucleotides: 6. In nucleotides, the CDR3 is TGTGCCAGCAGTTTGCGACAGGGCAGTGAGACCCAGTACTTC. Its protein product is CASSLRQGSETQYF.

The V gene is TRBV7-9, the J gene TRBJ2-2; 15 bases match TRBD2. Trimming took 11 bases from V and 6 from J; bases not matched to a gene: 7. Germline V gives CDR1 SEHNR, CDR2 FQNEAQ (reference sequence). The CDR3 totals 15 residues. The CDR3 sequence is CAAGLAGGQPGELFF. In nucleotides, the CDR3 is TGTGCCGCCGGACTAGCGGGGGGGCAGCCCGGGGAGCTGTTTTTT.

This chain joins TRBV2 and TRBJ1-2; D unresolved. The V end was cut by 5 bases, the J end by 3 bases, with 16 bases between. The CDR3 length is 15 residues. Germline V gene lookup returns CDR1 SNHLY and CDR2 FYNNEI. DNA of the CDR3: TGTGCCAGCAGTCCAGACTCCCCTTCCCACTATGGCTACACCTTC. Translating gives CASSPDSPSHYGYTF.

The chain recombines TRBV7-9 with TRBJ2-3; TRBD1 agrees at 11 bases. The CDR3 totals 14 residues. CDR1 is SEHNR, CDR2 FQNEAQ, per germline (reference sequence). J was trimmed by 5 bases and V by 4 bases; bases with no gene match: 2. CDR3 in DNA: TGTGCCAGCAGCTGGGGACAGGGGGGAGATACGCAGTATTTT. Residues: CASSWGQGGDTQYF.

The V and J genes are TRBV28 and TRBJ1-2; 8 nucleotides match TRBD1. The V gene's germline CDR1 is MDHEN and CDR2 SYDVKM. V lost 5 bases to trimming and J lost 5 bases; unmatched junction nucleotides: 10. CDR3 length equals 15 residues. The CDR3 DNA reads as TGTGCCAGCAGTCTCATTGGGGGACAGGTTTATGGCTACACCTTC. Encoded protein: CASSLIGGQVYGYTF.

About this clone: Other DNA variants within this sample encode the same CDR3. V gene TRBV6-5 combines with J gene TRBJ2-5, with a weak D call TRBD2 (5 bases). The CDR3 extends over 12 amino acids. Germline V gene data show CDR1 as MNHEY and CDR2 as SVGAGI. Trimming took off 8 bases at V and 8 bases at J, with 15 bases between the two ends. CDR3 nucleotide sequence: TGTGCCAGCTCCGAGGGCCTTGGAACCCAGTACTTC. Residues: CASSEGLGTQYF.